This TCR beta chain was sequenced in a study of T cells in localized non-small cell lung cancer. TCRdb keeps only in-frame clones here, not all; method: immunoSEQ multiplex PCR. The sample includes roughly 39,000 clones, about 91% of them seen just once. Study results and limitations: Without multi-region sequencing, intratumor heterogeneity could not be excluded. Higher blood T cell density went with longer overall survival. Appearance in adjacent lung was seen for a median 57 of the top 100 tumor clones. Uninvolved adjacent lung showed peak T cell clonality, exceeding tumor.

Notes on this clone: Its antigen is not identified.

The CDR3 loop spans 19 amino acids. The ends lost 5 bases at V and 0 bases at J; junction bases unmatched: 11. CDR1 and CDR2 from the germline V gene are LNHDA and SQIVND (reference sequence). The V and J genes are TRBV19 and TRBJ2-1; 12 positions match TRBD2. Sample: PBMCs, taken before any cancer treatment. This receptor was taken from a woman aged 40 to 75 with stage II lung adenocarcinoma. CDR3 in amino acids: CASSFRTSGDLSSYNEQFF. Written as DNA, the CDR3 is TGTGCCAGTAGTTTCAGGACTAGCGGGGACCTGAGCTCCTACAATGAGCAGTTCTTC.